This T cell receptor (beta chain) was sequenced during a study of T cell repertoires in ileal Crohn's disease. On the study more broadly: Operated complications were stricturing disease (roughly 60%) and penetrating disease (roughly 39%). Study results and limitations: Every patient over 26.8% clonality showed endoscopic recurrence.

This CDR3 contains 15 residues. The V gene lost 4 bases and the J gene lost 0 bases, with 14 bases spanning the gap. CDR1 is SGDLS and CDR2 is YYNGEE in the germline V gene. Profiled with immunoSEQ multiplex PCR; TCRdb holds only in-frame clones, not every one. Of about 62,000 clones in the sample, 85% to 90% were seen once. Worth noting for this clone: Its specificity is unknown.

Time point reported: neoterminal ileum biopsy at postoperative endoscopy, about 6 months after surgery. The receptor comes from an adult with Crohn's disease. The chain combines TRBV9 with TRBJ2-7, with D perhaps TRBD2 (6 bases). The sequenced material came from ileal tissue. CDR3 residues: CASSPGGESSYEQYF. Written as DNA, the CDR3 is TGTGCCAGCAGCCCCGGCGGGGAGAGCTCCTACGAGCAGTACTTC.